This TCR beta chain was obtained from a study of OX40 agonist ivuxolimab in advanced cancers. About the study: Ivuxolimab was administered intravenously to patients at 0.01 to 10 mg/kg every 2 weeks. It was permissible to have had prior anti-PD-1, anti-PD-L1 or anti-CTLA-4 therapy, and less than 45% had some. Study findings and constraints: The work left the antigen specificity of expanded peripheral T cells undetermined.

As for this clone: Its matching antigen is unknown.

Libraries were prepared by immunoSEQ multiplex PCR; TCRdb keeps only in-frame clonotypes and omits some of them. The sample has some 41,000 clones; approximately 84% are singletons. Excluded were patients having autoimmune disease history or systemic immunosuppression. The sequence was obtained from an adult with an advanced solid tumor such as melanoma, head and neck, liver or kidney cancer. The specimen comprised CD4+ or CD8+ T cells sorted from blood, sampled in a trial of the OX40 agonist ivuxolimab.

CDR3 nucleotides: TGTGCCAGCAGCTTAGGGAGTGGACCCTCCTACGAGCAGTACTTC. Encoded protein: CASSLGSGPSYEQYF. This chain links TRBV11-2 with TRBJ2-7; D call uncertain. Germline V gene lookup returns CDR1 SGHAT and CDR2 FQNNGV. CDR3 length: 15 residues. V shed 1 base and J shed 0 bases, with 10 bases lying between them.